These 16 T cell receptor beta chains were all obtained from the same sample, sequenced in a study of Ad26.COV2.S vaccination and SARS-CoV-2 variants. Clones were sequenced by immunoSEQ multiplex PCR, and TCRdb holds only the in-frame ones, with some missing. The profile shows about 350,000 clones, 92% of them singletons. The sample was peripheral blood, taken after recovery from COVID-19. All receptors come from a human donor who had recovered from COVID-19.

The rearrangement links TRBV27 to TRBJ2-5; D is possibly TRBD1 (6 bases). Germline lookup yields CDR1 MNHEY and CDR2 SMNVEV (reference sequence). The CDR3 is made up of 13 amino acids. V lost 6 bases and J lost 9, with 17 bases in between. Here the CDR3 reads CASSPGPPGAQYF. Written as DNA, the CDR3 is TGTGCCAGCAGCCCGGGACCCCCAGGGGCCCAGTACTTC.

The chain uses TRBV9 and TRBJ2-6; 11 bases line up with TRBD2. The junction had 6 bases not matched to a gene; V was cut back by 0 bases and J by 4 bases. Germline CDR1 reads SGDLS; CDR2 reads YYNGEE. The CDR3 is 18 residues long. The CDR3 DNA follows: TGTGCCAGCAGCGTAGGGGTAGCGGGGGGGCCGGGGGCCAACGTCCTGACTTTC. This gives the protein CASSVGVAGGPGANVLTF.

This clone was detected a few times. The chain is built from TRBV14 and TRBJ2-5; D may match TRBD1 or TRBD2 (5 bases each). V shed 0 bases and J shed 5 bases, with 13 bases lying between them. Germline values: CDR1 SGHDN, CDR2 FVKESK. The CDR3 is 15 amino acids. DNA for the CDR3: TGTGCCAGCAGCCAAGATCGGGGCTTGTGGGAGACCCAGTACTTC. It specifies CASSQDRGLWETQYF. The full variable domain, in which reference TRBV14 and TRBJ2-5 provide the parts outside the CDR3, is EAGVTQFPSHSVIEKGQTVTLRCDPISGHDNLYWYRRVMGKEIKFLLHFVKESKQDESGMPNNRFLAERTGGTYSTLKVQPAELEDSGVYFCASSQDRGLWETQYFGPGTRLLVL.

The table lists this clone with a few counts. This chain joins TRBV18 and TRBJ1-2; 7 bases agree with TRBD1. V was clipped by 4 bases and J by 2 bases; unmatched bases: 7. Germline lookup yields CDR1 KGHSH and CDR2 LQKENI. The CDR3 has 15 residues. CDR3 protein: CASSLDRVDNYGYTF. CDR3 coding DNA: TGTGCCAGCTCACTCGACAGGGTAGACAACTATGGCTACACCTTC. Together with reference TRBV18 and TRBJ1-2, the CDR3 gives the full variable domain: NAGVMQNPRHLVRRRGQEARLRCSPMKGHSHVYWYRQLPEEGLKFMVYLQKENIIDESGMPKERFSAEFPKEGPSILRIQQVVRGDSAAYFCASSLDRVDNYGYTFGSGTRLTVV.

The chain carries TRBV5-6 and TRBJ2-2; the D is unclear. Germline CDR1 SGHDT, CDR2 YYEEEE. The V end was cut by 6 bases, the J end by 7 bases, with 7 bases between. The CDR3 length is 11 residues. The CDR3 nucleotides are TGTGCCAGCACCCGAGACGGGGAGCTGTTTTTT. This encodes CASTRDGELFF.

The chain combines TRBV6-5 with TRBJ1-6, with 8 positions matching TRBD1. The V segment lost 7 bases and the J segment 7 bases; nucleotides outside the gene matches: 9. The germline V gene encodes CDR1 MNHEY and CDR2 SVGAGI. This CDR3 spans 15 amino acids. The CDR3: CASIQDRADNSPLHF. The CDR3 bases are TGTGCCAGCATCCAGGACAGGGCTGACAATTCACCCCTCCACTTT.

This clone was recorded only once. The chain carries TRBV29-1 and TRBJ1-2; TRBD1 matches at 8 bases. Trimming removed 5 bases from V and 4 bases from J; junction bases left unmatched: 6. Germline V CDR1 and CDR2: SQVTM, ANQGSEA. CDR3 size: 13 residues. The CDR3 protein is CSVSGTGLYGYTF. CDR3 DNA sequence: TGCAGCGTTTCCGGGACAGGCCTCTATGGCTACACCTTC. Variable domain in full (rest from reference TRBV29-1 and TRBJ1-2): SAVISQKPSRDICQRGTSLTIQCQVDSQVTMMFWYRQQPGQSLTLIATANQGSEATYESGFVIDKFPISRPNLTFSTLTVSNMSPEDSSIYLCSVSGTGLYGYTFGSGTRLTVV.

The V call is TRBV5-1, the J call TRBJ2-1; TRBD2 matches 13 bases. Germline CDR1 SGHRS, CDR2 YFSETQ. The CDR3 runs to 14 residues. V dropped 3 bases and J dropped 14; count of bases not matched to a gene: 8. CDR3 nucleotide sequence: TGCGCCAGCAGCTCGGGGACTAGCGGGGTTCCTGAGTTCTTC. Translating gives CASSSGTSGVPEFF.

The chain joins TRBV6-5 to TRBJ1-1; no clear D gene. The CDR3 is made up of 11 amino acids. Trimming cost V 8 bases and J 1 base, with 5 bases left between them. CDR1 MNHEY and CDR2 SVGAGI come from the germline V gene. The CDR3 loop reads CASRQNTEAFF. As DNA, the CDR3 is TGTGCCAGCCGACAGAACACTGAAGCTTTCTTT.

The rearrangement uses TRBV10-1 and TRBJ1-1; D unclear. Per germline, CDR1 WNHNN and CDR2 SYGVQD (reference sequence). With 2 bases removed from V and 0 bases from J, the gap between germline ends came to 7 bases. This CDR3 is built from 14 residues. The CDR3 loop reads CASSEKAVNTEAFF. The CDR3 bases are TGCGCCAGCAGTGAGAAGGCAGTGAACACTGAAGCTTTCTTT.

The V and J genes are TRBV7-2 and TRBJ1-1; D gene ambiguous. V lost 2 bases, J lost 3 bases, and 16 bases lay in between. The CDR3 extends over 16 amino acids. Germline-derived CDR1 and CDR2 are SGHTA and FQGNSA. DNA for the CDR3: TGTGCCAGCAGCTTAACTCCCTCTAGATGGGACACTGAAGCTTTCTTT. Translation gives CASSLTPSRWDTEAFF.

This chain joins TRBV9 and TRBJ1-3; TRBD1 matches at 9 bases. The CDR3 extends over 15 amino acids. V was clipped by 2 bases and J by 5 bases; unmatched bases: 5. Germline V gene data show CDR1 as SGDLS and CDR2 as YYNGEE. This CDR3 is CASSVEQGARNTIYF. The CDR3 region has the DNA TGTGCCAGCAGCGTTGAACAGGGGGCAAGAAACACCATATATTTT. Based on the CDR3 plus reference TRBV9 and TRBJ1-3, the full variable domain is DSGVTQTPKHLITATGQRVTLRCSPRSGDLSVYWYQQSLDQGLQFLIQYYNGEERAKGNILERFSAQQFPDLHSELNLSSLELGDSALYFCASSVEQGARNTIYFGEGSWLTVV.

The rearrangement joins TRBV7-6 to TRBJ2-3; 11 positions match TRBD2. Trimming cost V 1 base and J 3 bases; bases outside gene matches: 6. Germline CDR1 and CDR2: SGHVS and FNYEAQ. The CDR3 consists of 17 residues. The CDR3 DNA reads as TGTGCCAGCAGCTTAGACCGACTAGCGGGGAGGACAGATACGCAGTATTTT. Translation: CASSLDRLAGRTDTQYF.

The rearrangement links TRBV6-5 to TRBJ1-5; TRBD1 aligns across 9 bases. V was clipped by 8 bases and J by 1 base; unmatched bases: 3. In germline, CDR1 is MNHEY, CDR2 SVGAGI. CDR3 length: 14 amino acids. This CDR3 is CASADRGSNQPQHF. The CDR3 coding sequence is TGTGCCAGCGCGGACAGGGGCAGCAATCAGCCCCAGCATTTT.

The CDR3 DNA is TGTGCCAGCAGTAAGGGACTAGCGGGGGGAACCTACGAGCAGTACTTC. This sequence encodes CASSKGLAGGTYEQYF. V usage is TRBV2 and J usage is TRBJ2-7; 15 bases map to TRBD2. Germline assignment: CDR1 SNHLY and CDR2 FYNNEI. The ends lost 5 bases at V and 2 bases at J; junction bases unmatched: 4. CDR3 size: 16 residues.

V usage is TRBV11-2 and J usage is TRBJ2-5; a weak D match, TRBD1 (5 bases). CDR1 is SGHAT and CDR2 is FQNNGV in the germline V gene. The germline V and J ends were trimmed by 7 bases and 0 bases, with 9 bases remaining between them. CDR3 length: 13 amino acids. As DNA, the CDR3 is TGTGCCAGCAACCAGGGAAACCAAGAGACCCAGTACTTC. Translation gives CASNQGNQETQYF. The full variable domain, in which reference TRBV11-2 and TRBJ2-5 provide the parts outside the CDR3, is EAGVAQSPRYKIIEKRQSVAFWCNPISGHATLYWYQQILGQGPKLLIQFQNNGVVDDSQLPKDRFSAERLKGVDSTLKIQPAKLEDSAVYLCASNQGNQETQYFGPGTRLLVL.